This T cell receptor beta chain is from a study of CD8+CD57+ T cells in acquired aplastic anemia. TCR beta VDJ combinations and CDR3 sequences were profiled from genomic DNA. Using its own MiXCR run on the reads, TCRdb lists one record per CDR3 protein. The sample lists roughly 250,000 distinct CDR3 sequences; approximately 79% were seen once. By flow cytometry, patients selected for sequencing had shown an expansion of CD8+CD57+ cells. No patient had been given any therapy when blood was sampled. This CDR3 region has 14 residues. The germline V gene has CDR1 SGHAT and CDR2 FQDESV (reference sequence). Trimming cost V 6 bases and J 7 bases, with 13 bases left between them.

The TCR was taken from a human donor with aplastic anemia. This chain uses TRBV11-1 with TRBJ1-6, with D hard to call. The specimen was sorted CD4+, CD8+, or CD8+CD57+ T cells (not recorded which) from PBMCs. The CDR3 is CASSSDRANSPLHF. Written as DNA, the CDR3 is TGTGCCAGCAGTTCAGATAGGGCAAATTCACCCCTCCACTTT.